This TCR beta chain was sequenced for a study of radiation and T cells in renal cell carcinoma. Profiled with immunoSEQ multiplex PCR; TCRdb holds only in-frame clones, not every one. The sample lists roughly 150,000 clones, 87% occurring once. Trimming removed 6 bases from V and 6 bases from J, with 12 bases in between. The CDR3 is 13 residues long. Looked up from germline, CDR1 is SGHTA and CDR2 is FQGTGA. Time point denoted: blood 2 weeks post-SBRT. Treatment reported: 15 Gy SBRT to primary tumor, nephrectomy 4 weeks later. The TCR originated in a woman aged 45-65 years with renal cell carcinoma. The specimen was blood, collected from a patient whose treatment included radiotherapy and nephrectomy. The chain carries TRBV7-3 and TRBJ2-1; the D gene is possibly TRBD1 (5 bases). In DNA, the CDR3 is TGTGCCAGCAGTGGGCAGGGCGGCAATGAGCAGTTCTTC. Encoded protein: CASSGQGGNEQFF.